The 10 T cell receptor beta chains presented below share a single source sample, sequenced in a study of blood T cell repertoires in COVID-19. Method: immunoSEQ multiplex PCR; TCRdb's copy keeps in-frame clones and lacks some. The sample records 100,000 to 120,000 clones, approximately 68% being singletons. The sample was peripheral blood. The receptor set was obtained from a woman aged 60-75 years with acute or convalescent COVID-19.

The chain uses TRBV2 and TRBJ1-2, with 7 bases fitting TRBD1. Germline lookup yields CDR1 SNHLY and CDR2 FYNNEI. The length of the CDR3 is 13 residues. Trimming at V came to 6 bases and at J to 8 bases, leaving 9 bases not matched to a gene. The CDR3, as DNA: TGTGCCAGCAGCGAGTCGGACAGGAGAGGCTACACCTTC. This sequence encodes CASSESDRRGYTF.

The rearrangement uses TRBV6-5 and TRBJ1-6; 9 positions agree with TRBD1. CDR1 and CDR2 (germline): MNHEY, SVGAGI. This CDR3 is built from 15 residues. Trimming removed 5 bases from V and 9 bases from J; junction bases left unmatched: 8. CDR3 DNA sequence: TGTGCCAGCAGTCCGGGACAGGGTTTGGGTTCACCCCTCCACTTT. Protein product: CASSPGQGLGSPLHF.

The gene calls are TRBV5-1 and TRBJ2-2; D gene uncertain. The CDR3 contains 16 residues. Looked up from germline, CDR1 is SGHRS and CDR2 is YFSETQ. With 4 bases removed from V and 4 bases from J, the gap between germline ends came to 17 bases. CDR3 amino acids: CASSLAESLGTGELFF. The CDR3 bases are TGCGCCAGCAGCCTGGCGGAGTCCCTGGGCACCGGGGAGCTGTTTTTT.

The rearrangement links TRBV4-1 to TRBJ1-2; TRBD1 aligns across 7 bases. With 2 bases clipped from V and 5 bases from J, the junction kept 8 bases outside the gene matches. The CDR3 totals 15 residues. Germline V gives CDR1 MGHRA, CDR2 YSYEKL. CDR3 loop: CASSQSHPGGYGYTF. CDR3 bases: TGCGCCAGCAGCCAATCACATCCAGGGGGGTATGGCTACACCTTC.

The chain links TRBV29-1 to TRBJ1-3; TRBD1 matches 7 bases. The CDR3 has 13 residues. Trimming took 3 bases from V and 5 from J; bases not matched to a gene: 4. Germline V gives CDR1 SQVTM, CDR2 ANQGSEA. The CDR3 sequence: CSVEGDSRNTIYF. The CDR3 region has the DNA TGCAGCGTTGAGGGGGACAGCAGAAACACCATATATTTT. Supplemented by reference TRBV29-1 and TRBJ1-3, the full variable domain reads SAVISQKPSRDICQRGTSLTIQCQVDSQVTMMFWYRQQPGQSLTLIATANQGSEATYESGFVIDKFPISRPNLTFSTLTVSNMSPEDSSIYLCSVEGDSRNTIYFGEGSWLTVV.

CDR3 protein: CATRTGAYYEQYF. DNA of the CDR3: TGTGCCACCCGGACAGGGGCTTACTACGAGCAGTACTTC. The rearrangement links TRBV27 to TRBJ2-7, with 9 positions matching TRBD1. The V and J ends lost 10 bases and 3 bases, in that order; junction bases with no gene match: 7. Germline CDR1 MNHEY, CDR2 SMNVEV (reference sequence). This CDR3 comprises 13 residues.

This clone was picked up a small number of times. This rearrangement joins TRBV7-9 to TRBJ1-1; 7 bases fit TRBD1. Per the germline V gene, CDR1 is SEHNR and CDR2 is FQNEAQ (reference sequence). The CDR3 runs 18 residues. The V and J ends lost 1 base and 5 bases, in that order; junction bases with no gene match: 16. CDR3 residues: CASSLGWGRGSVGTEAFF. DNA of the CDR3: TGTGCCAGCAGCTTAGGGTGGGGCAGGGGGAGTGTTGGGACTGAAGCTTTCTTT.

This clone has just a few counts. The chain carries TRBV7-2 and TRBJ2-6; 9 bases fit TRBD1. Germline V gene lookup returns CDR1 SGHTA and CDR2 FQGNSA. The CDR3 covers 19 residues. V trimming: 2 bases; J trimming: 0 bases; junction bases outside the gene matches: 8. CDR3 residues: CASSLILRDRASGANVLTF. As DNA, the CDR3 is TGTGCCAGCAGCTTAATCTTACGGGACAGGGCCTCTGGGGCCAACGTCCTGACTTTC.

This rearrangement joins TRBV18 to TRBJ1-1; no firm D call. Germline CDR1 is KGHSH and CDR2 is LQKENI. Trimming took 3 bases from V and 10 from J, leaving 18 bases between them. The CDR3 covers 14 residues. The CDR3 DNA follows: TGTGCCAGCTCACCCCCTCGTCAGGCATTCGGAGCTTTCTTT. This translates into CASSPPRQAFGAFF.

The chain employs TRBV28 and TRBJ2-1; 9 nucleotides align to TRBD2. V was pared by 3 bases and J by 5 bases, with 2 bases of the junction left unmatched. CDR3 size: 14 residues. CDR1 MDHEN and CDR2 SYDVKM come from the germline V gene. CDR3 DNA sequence: TGTGCCAGCAGTTTGCTAGCGGGAAACAATGAGCAGTTCTTC. This sequence encodes CASSLLAGNNEQFF.